These 14 T cell receptor beta chains share one sample of origin, sequenced in a study of beta chain features in type 1 diabetes. Expressed TCRB transcripts were sequenced, since all the RNA that had been isolated was reverse transcribed. Repertoires were generated with immunoSEQ multiplex PCR, while TCRdb's copy carries only in-frame clones and drops some. In the table there are approximately 160,000 clones, 7.5% to 9.5% of which are singletons. Sample: central memory CD4+ T cells from blood. These receptors came from a woman in her late teens or twenties in good health.

There are a few counts of this clone. The chain couples TRBV4-1 to TRBJ2-2; no clear D. This CDR3 has 14 amino acids. The germline gives CDR1 MGHRA, CDR2 YSYEKL. Between the trimmed V and J ends, which lost 3 bases and 2 bases, there was a span of 7 bases. The CDR3 DNA sequence: TGCGCCAGCAGCCATCTTAGAAACACCGGGGAGCTGTTTTTT. It yields the protein CASSHLRNTGELFF.

On this clone: The sample carries other DNA sequences with the same CDR3. The chain joins TRBV2 to TRBJ2-5; D is ambiguous. Per germline, CDR1 SNHLY and CDR2 FYNNEI. This CDR3 is 11 amino acids long. V shed 4 bases and J shed 5 bases, with 5 bases lying between them. The CDR3 here is CASSAGETQYF. The DNA of the CDR3 is TGTGCCAGCAGTGCCGGGGAGACCCAGTACTTC.

This clone was counted between two and nine times. The rearrangement links TRBV7-2 to TRBJ2-7; D gene uncertain. Trimming removed 5 bases at V and 0 bases at J, with 11 bases between. CDR1 is SGHTA and CDR2 is FQGNSA in the germline V gene. This CDR3 spans 14 amino acids. CDR3 DNA sequence: TGTGCCAGCAGCCCAATTTCCAGCTCCTACGAGCAGTACTTC. Its translation: CASSPISSSYEQYF.

V usage is TRBV30 and J usage is TRBJ2-3, with a possible D match to TRBD1 (6 bases). CDR3 length: 13 amino acids. With 4 bases removed from V and 3 bases from J, the gap between germline ends came to 11 bases. The germline gives CDR1 GTSNPN, CDR2 SVGIG (reference sequence). The CDR3 is CAWNRDRTDTQYF. The DNA of the CDR3 is TGTGCCTGGAACAGGGATCGGACAGATACGCAGTATTTT.

This clone was recorded a few times. The chain couples TRBV7-9 to TRBJ1-1; 7 positions match TRBD1. The CDR3 totals 14 residues. V gave up 5 bases and J gave up 1 base; unmatched junction bases: 4. Germline V gene sequence: CDR1 SEHNR, CDR2 FQNEAQ (reference sequence). This CDR3 is CASSAGTANTEAFF. CDR3 nucleotides: TGTGCCAGCAGCGCCGGGACAGCGAACACTGAAGCTTTCTTT.

The table lists this clone with a few counts. The chain uses TRBV25-1 and TRBJ2-5, with 11 bases fitting TRBD2. V was clipped by 4 bases and J by 1 base; unmatched bases: 5. Per germline, CDR1 MGHDK and CDR2 SYGVNS. This CDR3 contains 16 residues. The CDR3 sequence is CASSGGTSGLQETQYF. The CDR3 DNA sequence: TGTGCCAGCAGTGGGGGGACTAGCGGACTCCAAGAGACCCAGTACTTC.

This clone turned up a few times. CDR3 sequence reads: CATSRDLGTFTDQPQHF. CDR3 bases: TGTGCCACCAGCAGAGATCTCGGGACATTTACGGATCAGCCCCAGCATTTT. The chain uses TRBV15 and TRBJ1-5; a weak D match, TRBD1 (6 bases). Germline CDR1 and CDR2: LNHNV and YYDKDF (reference sequence). The CDR3 contains 17 residues. V lost 0 bases, J lost 5 bases, and 17 bases lay in between.

The rearrangement uses TRBV5-1 and TRBJ2-2; D is possibly TRBD1 (6 bases). Germline CDR1 SGHRS, CDR2 YFSETQ. Trimming pared 6 bases from V and 4 bases from J, leaving 13 bases between. This CDR3 has 14 amino acids. The CDR3 nucleotides read TGCGCCAGCACACGGGACACTGGCACCGGGGAGCTGTTTTTT. Its translation is CASTRDTGTGELFF. Full variable domain (outside the CDR3, taken from reference TRBV5-1 and TRBJ2-2): KAGVTQTPRYLIKTRGQQVTLSCSPISGHRSVSWYQQTPGQGLQFLFEYFSETQRNKGNFPGRFSGRQFSNSRSEMNVSTLELGDSALYLCASTRDTGTGELFFGEGSRLTVL.

The chain employs TRBV7-2 and TRBJ2-3; 9 bases agree with TRBD2. This CDR3 region has 15 residues. The germline gives CDR1 SGHTA, CDR2 FQGNSA. J was trimmed by 4 bases and V by 2 bases; bases with no gene match: 4. This chain's CDR3 is CASSLNLAGPDTQYF. Here the CDR3 DNA reads TGTGCCAGCAGCTTAAACCTAGCGGGGCCAGATACGCAGTATTTT. Full variable domain (remainder filled in from reference TRBV7-2 and TRBJ2-3): GAGVSQSPSNKVTEKGKDVELRCDPISGHTALYWYRQSLGQGLEFLIYFQGNSAPDKSGLPSDRFSAERTGGSVSTLTIQRTQQEDSAVYLCASSLNLAGPDTQYFGPGTRLTVL.

This clone was counted a few times. This CDR3 reads CASSESRQGDKNIQYF. CDR3 sequence (DNA): TGTGCCAGCAGTGAGAGCAGACAGGGAGACAAAAACATTCAGTACTTC. The chain links TRBV2 to TRBJ2-4, with TRBD1 matching 7 bases. The CDR3 covers 16 residues. The V segment lost 3 bases and the J segment 3 bases; nucleotides outside the gene matches: 8. Looked up from germline, CDR1 is SNHLY and CDR2 is FYNNEI.

This chain joins TRBV5-6 and TRBJ1-1; a weak D match, TRBD1 (5 bases). The CDR3 extends over 14 amino acids. CDR1 and CDR2 (germline): SGHDT, YYEEEE. V was cut by 5 bases and J by 0 bases, with 11 bases left in between. The CDR3 reads CASSPGLMNTEAFF. CDR3 nucleotide sequence: TGTGCCAGCAGTCCGGGACTGATGAACACTGAAGCTTTCTTT.

This clone was counted a few times. This chain joins TRBV5-1 and TRBJ2-1; D unclear. Germline V gene lookup returns CDR1 SGHRS and CDR2 YFSETQ. The CDR3 is 14 residues long. Trimming shortened V by 0 bases and J by 3 bases, and 7 bases separated the two germline ends. CDR3 DNA: TGCGCCAGCAGCTTGGCTCTCAGCTACAATGAGCAGTTCTTC. Its translation is CASSLALSYNEQFF.

This clone has more than one count but fewer than ten. The rearrangement uses TRBV18 and TRBJ2-6; possibly TRBD2 for D (6 bases). Germline V CDR1 and CDR2: KGHSH, LQKENI. The V end lost 2 bases, the J end lost 2 bases, and 16 bases lay between the germline ends. The CDR3 is 18 amino acids. The CDR3 region is CASSPGAGGGAGANVLTF. The CDR3 region has the DNA TGTGCCAGCTCACCAGGGGCCGGGGGTGGCGCTGGGGCCAACGTCCTGACTTTC. Drawing the rest from reference TRBV18 and TRBJ2-6, the complete variable domain is NAGVMQNPRHLVRRRGQEARLRCSPMKGHSHVYWYRQLPEEGLKFMVYLQKENIIDESGMPKERFSAEFPKEGPSILRIQQVVRGDSAAYFCASSPGAGGGAGANVLTFGAGSRLTVL.

Notes on this clone: Other DNA sequences in this sample translate to the same CDR3. V gene TRBV4-2 combines with J gene TRBJ2-3, with D tentatively TRBD2 (5 bases). Trimming removed 1 base from V and 4 bases from J, with 9 bases in between. The CDR3 loop spans 14 amino acids. CDR1 is LGHNA and CDR2 is YNFKEQ in the germline V gene. The CDR3 is CASSQGTSADTQYF. The DNA for the CDR3 is TGTGCCAGCAGCCAAGGGACTTCAGCAGATACGCAGTATTTT.